This TCR beta chain derives from a study of post-analysis software for immune sequencing data. Study-level information: Clinical courses comprised relapsing-remitting, secondary progressive and progressive-relapsing multiple sclerosis. Study results and caveats: There were five or six TRBV segments more frequent in patients than controls, and TRBV5-6, TRBV5-1 and TRBV20-1 were among them. Versus controls, multiple sclerosis patients showed significantly lower diversity (normalized Chao1).

As concerns this clonotype: The antigen remains undetermined.

The library was made from cDNA and included unique molecular identifiers. TCRdb reprocessed the PCR reads via MiXCR and lists one record per CDR3 protein. This table holds 750,000 to 950,000 distinct CDR3 sequences, roughly half found once. This CDR3 is 16 amino acids long. From germline, CDR1 is SQVTM and CDR2 ANQGSEA. Between the trimmed V and J ends, which lost 2 bases and 1 base, there was a span of 18 bases. The TCR comes from a girl aged 5-17 years with multiple sclerosis. This sequence joins TRBV29-1 and TRBJ2-7; D may be TRBD1 or TRBD2 (5 bases each). Specimen: blood. The CDR3 DNA follows: TGCAGCGTTGAAAGAGGGACCGATTTTCCTTCCTACGAGCAGTACTTC. Encoded protein: CSVERGTDFPSYEQYF.